This TCR beta chain was sequenced in a study of T-cell reconstitution after alpha-beta-depleted transplantation in children. For TCRbeta, the library was prepared with unique molecular identifiers. TCRdb re-analysed the PCR reads in MiXCR, keeping a single row per CDR3 protein. The repertoire holds 250,000 to 300,000 distinct CDR3 sequences, with 10% as singletons. Notes on the study in general: Reports say that about two months after transplant, the alpha-beta T cells came out of several hundred graft clones that had expanded.

This clonotype appeared many times. What it binds is not known. The CDR3 is 16 amino acids. CDR1 and CDR2 from the germline V gene are SGHRS and YFSETQ. The J segment lost 7 bases and the V segment lost 4 bases, leaving 11 bases of the junction unmatched. J is TRBJ2-1 and V is TRBV5-1; 10 nucleotides line up with TRBD2. The TCR originated in a boy younger than two with acute myeloid leukemia, due to receive a stem cell transplant. Sample: PBMCs, taken before TCRalphabeta/CD19-depleted stem cell transplant. The CDR3 DNA reads TGCGCCAGCAGCGAACCCTCTAGCGGGGGCTTTAATGAGCAGTTCTTC. Translating gives CASSEPSSGGFNEQFF.